The subject of this entry is one T cell receptor (beta chain). Its antigen is not identified. Germline-derived CDR1 and CDR2 are SEHNR and FQNEAQ (reference sequence). V was clipped by 3 bases and J by 11 bases, with 15 bases between them. There are 13 residues in the CDR3. This sample was included in a study of CD8+CD57+ T cells in acquired aplastic anemia. Background on the study: On average, sorted CD4+ and CD8+ cells gave roughly 3 ug of DNA. Study-level points and caveats: For CD8+ Simpson's diversity, patients and controls showed no significant difference. Patients shared about 30 CD8+ CDR3 sequences with controls.

Profiling that covered TCR beta VDJ and CDR3 relied on genomic DNA as its template. MiXCR, applied by TCRdb to the reads, yields one record per CDR3 protein. Of 200,000 to 300,000 distinct CDR3 sequences in the sample, 82% were seen once. CD8+CD57+ cell expansion, shown by flow cytometry, had occurred in the patients selected for sequencing. Blood was sampled before the patients had received any therapy. The chain combines TRBV7-9 with TRBJ2-3, with D possibly TRBD1 on 6 matching bases. The clonotype originates from a human donor with aplastic anemia. The sequencing input was sorted CD4+, CD8+, or CD8+CD57+ T cells (not recorded which) from PBMCs. For the CDR3, the DNA is TGTGCCAGCAGCTTTGGGGGCACCGGTGGGCAGTATTTT. Translation: CASSFGGTGGQYF.